Below, 20 T cell receptor beta chains from the same sample are listed, as sequenced in a study of T cells in Graves' hyperthyroidism and ophthalmopathy. From RNA transcripts, TCR beta CDR3 regions were amplified. First-round RT-PCR with HTBI primers amplified the TCR CDR3 region. TCRdb re-called the multiplex PCR reads through MiXCR, storing one row per CDR3 protein. The sample lists 500,000 to 800,000 distinct CDR3 sequences; approximately 42% were seen once. The material sequenced was peripheral blood or thyroid tissue (not recorded which). These receptors were collected from an adult man with Graves' disease, either hyperthyroidism or ophthalmopathy (not recorded which).

The V gene is TRBV6-5, the J gene TRBJ1-6, with a weak D call TRBD1 (6 bases). The CDR3 spans 18 residues. The ends were cut back, 0 bases at V and 1 base at J, with 13 bases in the middle. CDR1 is MNHEY, CDR2 SVGAGI, per germline. CDR3 region: CASSYSIRGSSYNSPLHF. The CDR3 DNA sequence: TGTGCCAGCAGTTACTCGATAAGGGGGAGTTCCTATAATTCACCCCTCCACTTT.

This clonotype was seen a few times. The J gene is TRBJ2-7, the V gene TRBV2, with 9 bases fitting TRBD1. CDR1 and CDR2 (germline): SNHLY, FYNNEI. The CDR3 is 16 residues long. Unmatched junction bases numbered 13, after V lost 2 bases and J lost 8 bases. For the CDR3, the DNA is TGTGCCAGCAGTGAATCTTATATGGGGACAGGGAAGCAGCAGTACTTC. As protein: CASSESYMGTGKQQYF. The variable domain in full, with the rest retrieved from reference TRBV2 and TRBJ2-7, is EPEVTQTPSHQVTQMGQEVILRCVPISNHLYFYWYRQILGQKVEFLVSFYNNEISEKSEIFDDQFSVERPDGSNFTLKIRSTKLEDSAMYFCASSESYMGTGKQQYFGPGTRLTVT.

The table lists this clonotype with a few counts. V and J are TRBV20-1 and TRBJ2-7; 13 bases match TRBD2. Germline CDR1 reads DFQATT; CDR2 reads SNEGSKA (reference sequence). This CDR3 has 15 residues. Trimming at V came to 4 bases and at J to 4 bases, leaving 7 bases not matched to a gene. The CDR3 DNA follows: TGCAGTGCTACCCTACCGACTAGCGGGAGGTACGAGCAGTACTTC. Translating gives CSATLPTSGRYEQYF.

In this sample, this clonotype turned up many times. The chain carries TRBV20-1 and TRBJ1-4, with D unresolved. V dropped 3 bases and J dropped 4 bases, with 9 bases sitting between them. The length of the CDR3 is 13 residues. Germline V lookup: CDR1 DFQATT, CDR2 SNEGSKA (reference sequence). The CDR3 sequence is CSASLRRNEKLFF. In DNA, the CDR3 is TGCAGTGCTAGTTTGCGGCGTAATGAAAAACTGTTTTTT.

This clonotype was detected ten times or more. The chain couples TRBV7-6 to TRBJ1-5; 11 positions agree with TRBD1. There are 15 residues in the CDR3. V dropped 5 bases and J dropped 7; count of bases not matched to a gene: 7. Looked up from germline, CDR1 is SGHVS and CDR2 is FNYEAQ. In DNA form, the CDR3 reads TGTGCCAGCAGCCCCTCCGGGACAGGGGGACAGCCCCAGCATTTT. The encoded protein is CASSPSGTGGQPQHF.

The DNA for the CDR3 is TGTGCCAGCAGTTTTGACAGGGGCCCTTCGGAGACCCAGTACTTC. This sequence encodes CASSFDRGPSETQYF. This chain links TRBV12-3 or TRBV12-4 with TRBJ2-5; 8 nucleotides align to TRBD1. Trimming cost V 3 bases and J 5 bases; bases outside gene matches: 8. The CDR3 extends over 15 amino acids.

There are many counts of this clonotype. CDR3 residues: CAISGGPSGTYEQYF. CDR3 sequence (DNA): TGTGCCATCAGCGGGGGTCCTAGCGGAACCTACGAGCAGTACTTC. The rearrangement links TRBV10-3 to TRBJ2-7; 7 bases match TRBD2. This CDR3 is 15 amino acids long. V shed 6 bases and J 2 bases; nucleotides not matched to a gene: 10. Germline CDR1 is ENHRY and CDR2 is SYGVKD.

At least ten counts were recorded for this clonotype. CDR3 sequence reads: CATSRDVVRAAHDTF. The CDR3 DNA reads TGTGCCACCAGCAGAGATGTTGTGAGGGCGGCCCATGACACCTTC. The V call is TRBV15, the J call TRBJ1-2, with D hard to call. Trimming stripped 0 bases from V and 12 bases from J, with 20 bases between. The germline V gene encodes CDR1 LNHNV and CDR2 YYDKDF (reference sequence). The CDR3 length is 15 residues. Variable domain in full (rest from reference TRBV15 and TRBJ1-2): DAMVIQNPRYQVTQFGKPVTLSCSQTLNHNVMYWYQQKSSQAPKLLFHYYDKDFNNEADTPDNFQSRRPNTSFCFLDIRSPGLGDTAMYLCATSRDVVRAAHDTFGSGTRLTVV.

The V call is TRBV3-1, the J call TRBJ2-7, with 8 nucleotides matching TRBD2. The V gene's germline CDR1 is LGHDT and CDR2 YNNKEL (reference sequence). Losses at the gene ends were 4 bases for V and 10 bases for J; bases not matched to a gene: 9. CDR3 length equals 13 residues. The CDR3 DNA is TGTGCCAGCAGCCCCAGTGGGACTAGTCGACAGTACTTC. Amino acid sequence: CASSPSGTSRQYF.

The table lists this clonotype with a few counts. The chain couples TRBV7-9 to TRBJ2-7; D call uncertain. The CDR3 extends over 16 amino acids. V gave up 4 bases and J gave up 4 bases, with 20 bases separating them. The V gene's germline CDR1 is SEHNR and CDR2 FQNEAQ (reference sequence). CDR3 DNA: TGTGCCAGCAGCTCGAGTGTATGGGCAGGAGAGTACGAGCAGTACTTC. Its translation: CASSSSVWAGEYEQYF.

V and J are TRBV25-1 and TRBJ1-6, with TRBD1 as a possible D gene (5 bases). This CDR3 is 12 amino acids long. Looked up from germline, CDR1 is MGHDK and CDR2 is SYGVNS. The CDR3 here is CARDEGRSPLHF. For the CDR3, the DNA is TGTGCTAGAGATGAGGGGCGGTCACCCCTCCACTTT.

The V gene is TRBV29-1, the J gene TRBJ2-5, with TRBD1 matching 8 bases. This CDR3 is built from 13 residues. CDR1 is SQVTM and CDR2 is ANQGSEA in the germline V gene. Trimming took 5 bases from V and 5 from J; bases not matched to a gene: 7. The CDR3 reads CSVLTGVRETQYF. CDR3 sequence (DNA): TGCAGCGTTTTGACAGGGGTTCGGGAGACCCAGTACTTC.

The chain combines TRBV29-1 with TRBJ1-1, with 7 bases fitting TRBD1. The CDR3 contains 12 residues. CDR1 SQVTM and CDR2 ANQGSEA come from the germline V gene. The trim removed 7 bases at V and 5 bases at J, leaving 7 bases unmatched. CDR3 sequence (DNA): TGCAGCGCCTTCGGGACAGTGACTGAAGCTTTCTTT. It is translated as CSAFGTVTEAFF.

The V gene is TRBV29-1, the J gene TRBJ2-2; perhaps D is TRBD1 or TRBD2 (6 bases each). Germline values: CDR1 SQVTM, CDR2 ANQGSEA. Trimming stripped 6 bases from V and 9 bases from J, with 14 bases between. The CDR3 totals 12 residues. The CDR3 here is CSVQTGRRELFF. The DNA for the CDR3 is TGCAGCGTCCAAACAGGGAGGCGGGAGCTGTTTTTT.

In this sample, this clonotype turned up a few times. The CDR3 nucleotides are TGTGCCACCAGCAGACAACCGGGACTAGCGGGAACCCAGTACTTC. It specifies CATSRQPGLAGTQYF. This rearrangement joins TRBV15 to TRBJ2-5; 13 nucleotides align to TRBD2. V lost 2 bases to trimming and J lost 8 bases; unmatched junction nucleotides: 5. This CDR3 is built from 15 residues. The germline CDR1 and CDR2 sequences are LNHNV and YYDKDF (reference sequence).

The count of this clonotype is one. The CDR3 bases are TGTGCCACCAGCAGAGAAGGGTTGACAGGAGGGAATTCACCCCTCCACTTT. It is translated as CATSREGLTGGNSPLHF. The chain carries TRBV15 and TRBJ1-6; tentative D call: TRBD1 (6 bases). The CDR3 is 17 residues long. Germline V CDR1 and CDR2: LNHNV, YYDKDF (reference sequence). V lost 0 bases and J lost 7, with 16 bases in between.

This clonotype showed up many times. This chain joins TRBV20-1 and TRBJ1-3, with a possible D match to TRBD1 (5 bases). Trimming shortened V by 4 bases and J by 7 bases, and 11 bases separated the two germline ends. Germline lookup yields CDR1 DFQATT and CDR2 SNEGSKA (reference sequence). This CDR3 has 12 residues. Here the CDR3 DNA reads TGCAGTGCTAAGGGACTCAGTAACACCATATATTTT. Protein product: CSAKGLSNTIYF.

This clonotype was recorded once. The chain combines TRBV9 with TRBJ1-2; 7 bases align to TRBD1. V dropped 4 bases and J dropped 0; count of bases not matched to a gene: 9. In germline, CDR1 is SGDLS, CDR2 YYNGEE. The CDR3 totals 16 residues. This chain's CDR3 is CASSQGPGQPNYGYTF. The CDR3 nucleotides read TGTGCCAGCAGCCAAGGCCCGGGACAGCCTAACTATGGCTACACCTTC.

This clonotype was detected ten times or more. This chain uses TRBV9 with TRBJ1-2; 10 nucleotides agree with TRBD1. This CDR3 spans 12 amino acids. Germline trimming cut 2 bases from V and 8 bases from J; bases unmatched to any gene: 0. In germline, CDR1 is SGDLS, CDR2 YYNGEE. CDR3 region: CASSVTGGGYTF. The CDR3 coding sequence is TGTGCCAGCAGCGTGACAGGGGGCGGCTACACCTTC.

This clonotype was found many times. J is TRBJ2-5 and V is TRBV20-1; 8 nucleotides align to TRBD1. This CDR3 comprises 12 residues. V dropped 4 bases and J dropped 5; count of bases not matched to a gene: 3. Germline lookup yields CDR1 DFQATT and CDR2 SNEGSKA (reference sequence). The CDR3 sequence: CSATRTGETQYF. The CDR3 DNA sequence: TGCAGTGCTACCCGGACAGGGGAGACCCAGTACTTC.